Below, 24 T cell receptor beta chains from the same sample are listed, as sequenced in a study of blood T cell repertoires in COVID-19. TCRdb keeps only in-frame clones here, not all; method: immunoSEQ multiplex PCR. The sample has under 300,000 clones; about nine tenths are singletons. Source material: PBMCs or T cells enriched from blood (not recorded which). The receptors here all came from a woman in her twenties or thirties with acute COVID-19.

This chain connects TRBV10-3 to TRBJ1-2; D is ambiguous. CDR1 and CDR2 (germline): ENHRY, SYGVKD. There are 12 residues in the CDR3. V lost 8 bases, J lost 2 bases, and 9 bases lay in between. The DNA for the CDR3 is TGTGCCATCCATAACGGGAACTATGGCTACACCTTC. Protein: CAIHNGNYGYTF.

This chain uses TRBV6-5 with TRBJ2-2, with 8 bases lining up with TRBD2. Per germline, CDR1 MNHEY and CDR2 SVGAGI. V was clipped by 7 bases and J by 5 bases; unmatched bases: 6. CDR3 length: 14 residues. The CDR3 protein is CASISGGVTGELFF. Written as DNA, the CDR3 is TGTGCCAGCATATCGGGGGGGGTGACCGGGGAGCTGTTTTTT.

The chain uses TRBV28 and TRBJ1-5; TRBD1 might be the D (6 bases). The V gene's germline CDR1 is MDHEN and CDR2 SYDVKM. The CDR3 is 18 residues long. V was shortened by 5 bases and J by 0 bases, with 20 bases between the two germline ends. DNA of the CDR3: TGTGCCAGCAGTGAGTTTTTGGGACAAGCTGATAGCAATCAGCCCCAGCATTTT. Its protein product is CASSEFLGQADSNQPQHF. The variable domain in full, completed from reference TRBV28 and TRBJ1-5, reads DVKVTQSSRYLVKRTGEKVFLECVQDMDHENMFWYRQDPGLGLRLIYFSYDVKMKEKGDIPEGYSVSREKKERFSLILESASTNQTSMYLCASSEFLGQADSNQPQHFGDGTRLSIL.

The chain recombines TRBV12-3 or TRBV12-4 with TRBJ2-1; D not certain. CDR3 length: 13 amino acids. V gave up 6 bases and J gave up 5 bases, with 11 bases separating them. CDR3 region: CASRLREDNEQFF. The CDR3, as DNA: TGTGCCAGCAGGCTTCGCGAGGACAATGAGCAGTTCTTC.

This clone showed up just once. CDR3 nucleotides: TGTGCCAGCGCCCCCCCCGGGACTAGGCCCTTCCTTACGCAGTATTTT. Translating gives CASAPPGTRPFLTQYF. The genes are TRBV27 and TRBJ2-3, with 8 bases fitting TRBD2. Germline trimming cut 8 bases from V and 8 bases from J; bases unmatched to any gene: 18. The CDR3 runs to 16 residues. From germline, CDR1 is MNHEY and CDR2 SMNVEV (reference sequence).

The rearrangement joins TRBV30 to TRBJ1-1; D gene uncertain. The CDR3 has 13 residues. V lost 0 bases and J lost 5, with 10 bases in between. Germline CDR1 is GTSNPN and CDR2 is SVGIG (reference sequence). CDR3 sequence reads: CAWSVWSGTEAFF. CDR3 in DNA: TGTGCCTGGAGTGTATGGTCCGGGACTGAAGCTTTCTTT.

This chain joins TRBV6-1 and TRBJ1-2, with a tentative D call TRBD1 (5 bases). The length of the CDR3 is 14 residues. Germline CDR1 reads MNHNS; CDR2 reads SASEGT. Trimming took 3 bases from V and 7 from J, leaving 15 bases between them. The CDR3 DNA reads as TGTGCCAGCAGTGATCTAGTAGGGGAGGGTGGCTACACCTTC. It specifies CASSDLVGEGGYTF.

The chain has TRBV2 and TRBJ1-6; 10 nucleotides match TRBD1. Germline CDR1 SNHLY, CDR2 FYNNEI. The CDR3 sequence is 14 residues long. Trimming at V came to 6 bases and at J to 8 bases, leaving 4 bases not matched to a gene. CDR3 residues: CASRGDRGYSPLHF. CDR3 DNA sequence: TGTGCCAGCAGGGGGGACAGGGGATATTCACCCCTCCACTTT.

The rearrangement joins TRBV10-2 to TRBJ2-3; 7 bases line up with TRBD2. The V segment lost 2 bases and the J segment 6 bases; nucleotides outside the gene matches: 8. CDR1 is WSHSY and CDR2 is SAAADI in the germline V gene. CDR3 size: 15 residues. CDR3 coding DNA: TGCGCCAGCAGTGAGGGGCGGGAGCTAACGGATACGCAGTATTTT. Translation gives CASSEGRELTDTQYF.

The V call is TRBV7-9, the J call TRBJ1-1; 7 positions agree with TRBD1. This CDR3 is 15 amino acids long. V gave up 4 bases and J gave up 6 bases; unmatched junction bases: 11. Germline V gene data show CDR1 as SEHNR and CDR2 as FQNEAQ (reference sequence). The CDR3 loop reads CASSSQNRGGAEAFF. As DNA, the CDR3 is TGTGCCAGCAGCTCCCAAAACAGGGGTGGCGCTGAAGCTTTCTTT.

This sequence joins TRBV11-2 and TRBJ2-1; TRBD2 might be the D (5 bases). This CDR3 comprises 15 residues. Deletions cut 5 bases from V and 0 bases from J, with 11 bases between. CDR1 is SGHAT and CDR2 is FQNNGV in the germline V gene. In nucleotides, the CDR3 is TGTGCCAGCAGCCCTAGCCGTTACTCCTACAATGAGCAGTTCTTC. As protein: CASSPSRYSYNEQFF.

J is TRBJ1-1 and V is TRBV5-1, with D possibly being TRBD1 (5 bases). The germline V gene has CDR1 SGHRS and CDR2 YFSETQ. The CDR3 is made up of 12 amino acids. Between the trimmed V and J ends, which lost 0 bases and 8 bases, there was a span of 8 bases. CDR3 DNA: TGCGCCAGCAGCTTGGTTCCAGGGGAAGCTTTCTTT. Its protein product is CASSLVPGEAFF.

This chain connects TRBV18 to TRBJ2-1; 11 positions agree with TRBD2. This CDR3 has 14 residues. The V gene's germline CDR1 is KGHSH and CDR2 LQKENI. Trimming took 5 bases from V and 8 from J; bases not matched to a gene: 5. CDR3 bases: TGTGCCAGCTCAGTGACTAGCGGGGTTCATGAGCAGTTCTTC. The encoded protein is CASSVTSGVHEQFF.

V is TRBV7-9 and J is TRBJ1-5, with TRBD1 matching over 9 bases. Trimming at V came to 5 bases and at J to 3 bases, leaving 5 bases not matched to a gene. The V gene's germline CDR1 is SEHNR and CDR2 FQNEAQ (reference sequence). The CDR3 covers 15 residues. The CDR3 protein is CASSTGTGYNQPQHF. The CDR3 DNA reads as TGTGCCAGCAGCACCGGGACAGGGTACAATCAGCCCCAGCATTTT. Filled out from reference TRBV7-9 and TRBJ1-5, the complete variable domain reads DTGVSQNPRHKITKRGQNVTFRCDPISEHNRLYWYRQTLGQGPEFLTYFQNEAQLEKSRLLSDRFSAERPKGSFSTLEIQRTEQGDSAMYLCASSTGTGYNQPQHFGDGTRLSIL.

The chain joins TRBV11-3 to TRBJ2-2; the match to TRBD1 covers 9 bases. V was pared by 5 bases and J by 7 bases, with 5 bases of the junction left unmatched. CDR3 length: 14 residues. The germline V gene has CDR1 SGHNT and CDR2 YENEEA. In nucleotides, the CDR3 is TGTGCCAGCAGCGAACAGGGGGCTAGCGGGGAGCTGTTTTTT. As protein: CASSEQGASGELFF.

The chain uses TRBV7-9 and TRBJ1-2; TRBD1 agrees at 11 bases. J gave up 7 bases and V 1 base, and 2 bases lay outside the gene matches. Germline V lookup: CDR1 SEHNR, CDR2 FQNEAQ (reference sequence). The CDR3 runs to 14 residues. This chain's CDR3 is CASSLDGTGGGYTF. The CDR3 DNA sequence: TGTGCCAGCAGCTTAGACGGGACAGGGGGTGGCTACACCTTC.

This chain uses TRBV30 with TRBJ1-2; unclear D gene. With 0 bases removed from V and 8 bases from J, the gap between germline ends came to 13 bases. Germline CDR1 and CDR2: GTSNPN and SVGIG (reference sequence). CDR3 size: 13 residues. Here the CDR3 DNA reads TGTGCCTGGAGTGTTTCCGGCGGTCGAGGCTACACCTTC. This codes for CAWSVSGGRGYTF.

The chain carries TRBV7-5 and TRBJ2-1; TRBD2 was called by the table and not checked on the DNA. TRBV7-5 is a recognized pseudogene. The CDR3 runs 15 residues. CDR3 bases: TGTGCCAGAAGCTGTCTAGCGGGCAACGGGTATGAGCAGTTCTTC. It specifies CARSCLAGNGYEQFF.

V gene TRBV7-2 combines with J gene TRBJ1-5, with 9 bases aligning to TRBD1. V lost 10 bases to trimming and J lost 6 bases; unmatched junction nucleotides: 7. The CDR3 loop spans 13 amino acids. Germline V CDR1 and CDR2: SGHTA, FQGNSA. CDR3 nucleotides: TGTGCCACCTCAGGACAGGGGACTCAGCCCCAGCATTTT. Amino acid sequence: CATSGQGTQPQHF. Filled out from reference TRBV7-2 and TRBJ1-5, the complete variable domain reads GAGVSQSPSNKVTEKGKDVELRCDPISGHTALYWYRQSLGQGLEFLIYFQGNSAPDKSGLPSDRFSAERTGGSVSTLTIQRTQQEDSAVYLCATSGQGTQPQHFGDGTRLSIL.

The chain carries TRBV6-5 and TRBJ1-2, with 9 bases fitting TRBD1. CDR3 length: 12 residues. Germline V gives CDR1 MNHEY, CDR2 SVGAGI. Trimming at V came to 4 bases and at J to 8 bases, leaving 2 bases not matched to a gene. The CDR3 loop reads CASSSDRGGYTF. As DNA, the CDR3 is TGTGCCAGCAGTTCGGACAGGGGAGGCTACACCTTC.

The chain employs TRBV7-3 and TRBJ2-2; D is unclear. CDR1 is SGHTA, CDR2 FQGTGA, per germline. This CDR3 is 13 amino acids long. Trimming stripped 2 bases from V and 9 bases from J, with 10 bases between. The CDR3 region has the DNA TGTGCCAGCAGCTTACGGTTATCTAGGGAGCTGTTTTTT. It specifies CASSLRLSRELFF.

This chain links TRBV18 with TRBJ1-2; 8 nucleotides align to TRBD1. This CDR3 comprises 15 residues. Germline loops: CDR1 KGHSH, CDR2 LQKENI. V gave up 0 bases and J gave up 4 bases; unmatched junction bases: 4. The CDR3 nucleotides read TGTGCCAGCTCACCACCTGTGACAGGGGTCTATGGCTACACCTTC. As protein: CASSPPVTGVYGYTF. Filled out from reference TRBV18 and TRBJ1-2, the complete variable domain reads NAGVMQNPRHLVRRRGQEARLRCSPMKGHSHVYWYRQLPEEGLKFMVYLQKENIIDESGMPKERFSAEFPKEGPSILRIQQVVRGDSAAYFCASSPPVTGVYGYTFGSGTRLTVV.

This clone was found many times. The V and J genes are TRBV28 and TRBJ2-7; no clear D gene. V dropped 2 bases and J dropped 4 bases, with 12 bases sitting between them. This CDR3 is built from 14 residues. CDR1 is MDHEN, CDR2 SYDVKM, per germline. CDR3 residues: CASSLGDVLYEQYF. The CDR3 DNA reads as TGTGCCAGCAGTTTAGGAGATGTTTTGTACGAGCAGTACTTC.

The chain uses TRBV6-5 and TRBJ1-2; D possibly corresponds to TRBD1 (6 bases). This CDR3 is built from 15 residues. Germline-derived CDR1 and CDR2 are MNHEY and SVGAGI. Trimming left V 2 bases short and J 5 bases short, with 15 bases between. CDR3 sequence: CASSYTDRSEYGYTF. The CDR3, as DNA: TGTGCCAGCAGTTACACAGACAGGTCTGAGTATGGCTACACCTTC.